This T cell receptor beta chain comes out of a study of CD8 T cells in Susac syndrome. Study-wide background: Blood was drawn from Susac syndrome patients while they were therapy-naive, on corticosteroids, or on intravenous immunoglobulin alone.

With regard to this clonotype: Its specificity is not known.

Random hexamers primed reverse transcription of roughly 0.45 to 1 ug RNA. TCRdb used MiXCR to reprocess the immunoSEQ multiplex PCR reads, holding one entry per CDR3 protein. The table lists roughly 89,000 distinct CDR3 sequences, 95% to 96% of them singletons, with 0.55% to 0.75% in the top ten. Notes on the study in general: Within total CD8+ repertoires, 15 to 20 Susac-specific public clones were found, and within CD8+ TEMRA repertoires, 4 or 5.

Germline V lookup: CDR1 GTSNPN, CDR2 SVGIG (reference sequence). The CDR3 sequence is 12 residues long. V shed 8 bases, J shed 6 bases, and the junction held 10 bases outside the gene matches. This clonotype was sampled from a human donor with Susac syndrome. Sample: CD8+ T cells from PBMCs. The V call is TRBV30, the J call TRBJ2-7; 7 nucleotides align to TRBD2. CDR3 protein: CAAYPGGSEQYF. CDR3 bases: TGTGCCGCCTACCCCGGGGGGTCCGAGCAGTACTTC.